Listed below are T cell receptor beta chains from one sample, sequenced in a study of blood T cell repertoires in COVID-19. Profiled with immunoSEQ multiplex PCR; TCRdb holds only in-frame clones, not every one. There are just over 350,000 clones in the sample; approximately 84% occur only once, and roughly 3% lies in the top ten. The sequenced sample was PBMCs or T cells enriched from blood (not recorded which). The receptors come from a woman in her twenties or thirties who had recovered from COVID-19. Each CDR3 is given with its conserved first and last residue. A D gene is named only where the DNA matches it firmly. A clone size is listed for some rows: how often the clone was seen (once, few, many), or a class if it is expanded.

d_gene	abundance	v_gene	j_gene	CDR3aa	CDR3nt
TRBD1	-	TRBV6-5	TRBJ1-5	CASRTGSGNQPQHF	TGTGCCAGCAGGACAGGGTCGGGAAATCAGCCCCAGCATTTT
-	-	TRBV14	TRBJ2-1	CASSHGQNSYNEQFF	TGTGCCAGCAGCCATGGACAGAACTCCTACAATGAGCAGTTCTTC
-	-	TRBV27	TRBJ1-2	CASSSRTETPNYGYTF	TGTGCCAGCAGTTCACGTACAGAAACCCCTAACTATGGCTACACCTTC
-	-	TRBV7-9	TRBJ1-1	CASSSVIGEAEAFF	TGTGCCAGCAGCTCAGTAATAGGGGAGGCTGAAGCTTTCTTT
TRBD1	once	TRBV29-1	TRBJ2-1	CSVGTGTGGYNEQFF	TGCAGCGTTGGGACCGGGACAGGAGGGTACAATGAGCAGTTCTTC
-	-	TRBV12-3/TRBV12-4	TRBJ1-2	CASSLREGYGYTF	TGTGCCAGCAGTTTGAGGGAGGGTTATGGCTACACCTTC
-	few	TRBV28	TRBJ1-1	CASSLSGGMNTEAFF	TGTGCCAGCAGTTTATCGGGGGGCATGAACACTGAAGCTTTCTTT
-	-	TRBV28	TRBJ1-2	CASSPEQGRYGYTF	TGTGCCAGCAGTCCGGAGCAGGGGAGATATGGCTACACCTTC
-	-	TRBV2	TRBJ1-2	CASMRFDGYTF	TGTGCCAGCATGCGGTTCGATGGCTACACCTTC
-	-	TRBV6-6	TRBJ2-7	CASSYLQSYEQYF	TGTGCCAGCAGTTACTTACAGTCCTACGAGCAGTACTTC
TRBD1	-	TRBV12-3/TRBV12-4	TRBJ2-5	CASRDDRVETQYF	TGTGCCAGCAGAGACGACAGGGTGGAGACCCAGTACTTC
-	-	TRBV7-2	TRBJ2-5	CASSSGGSSGETQYF	TGTGCCAGCAGCTCAGGGGGGAGTAGTGGGGAGACCCAGTACTTC
TRBD2	once	TRBV5-1	TRBJ2-7	CASSSTSGSYEQYF	TGCGCCAGCAGCTCGACTAGCGGCTCCTACGAGCAGTACTTC
TRBD1	-	TRBV27	TRBJ1-2	CASSPGPGQSYFYTF	TGTGCCAGCAGTCCGGGGCCGGGACAGAGCTATTTCTACACCTTC
-	once	TRBV2	TRBJ2-1	CASSSSEREQFF	-
-	few	TRBV29-1	TRBJ2-2	CSVGTGVNTGELFF	TGCAGCGTTGGAACAGGAGTTAACACCGGGGAGCTGTTTTTT
-	-	TRBV5-1	TRBJ2-3	CASSLGTPAEDTQYF	TGCGCCAGCAGCCTTGGGACTCCGGCCGAGGATACGCAGTATTTT
TRBD1	-	TRBV6-5	TRBJ2-7	CASRGLTGKGYEQYF	TGTGCCAGCAGGGGGTTGACAGGGAAAGGATACGAGCAGTACTTC
-	-	TRBV7-9	TRBJ1-5	CASSSDIINQPQHF	TGTGCCAGCAGCTCGGACATAATCAATCAGCCCCAGCATTTT
-	few	TRBV7-9	TRBJ1-5	CASSSPNQPQHF	TGTGCCAGCAGCAGCCCCAATCAGCCCCAGCATTTT
TRBD1	-	TRBV28	TRBJ1-6	CASSWGTVNNSPLHF	TGTGCCAGCAGCTGGGGGACAGTGAATAATTCACCCCTCCACTTT
TRBD1	-	TRBV2	TRBJ1-5	CASSENLGGGNQPQHF	TGTGCCAGCAGTGAAAACTTAGGGGGCGGCAATCAGCCCCAGCATTTT
-	-	TRBV4-2	TRBJ1-6	CASSQESVGRSPLHF	TGTGCCAGCAGCCAAGAATCGGTGGGGCGTTCACCCCTCCACTTT
TRBD2	-	TRBV4-1	TRBJ2-1	CASRRSPASGTHNEQFF	TGCGCCAGCAGACGGAGCCCGGCTAGCGGGACCCACAATGAGCAGTTCTTC